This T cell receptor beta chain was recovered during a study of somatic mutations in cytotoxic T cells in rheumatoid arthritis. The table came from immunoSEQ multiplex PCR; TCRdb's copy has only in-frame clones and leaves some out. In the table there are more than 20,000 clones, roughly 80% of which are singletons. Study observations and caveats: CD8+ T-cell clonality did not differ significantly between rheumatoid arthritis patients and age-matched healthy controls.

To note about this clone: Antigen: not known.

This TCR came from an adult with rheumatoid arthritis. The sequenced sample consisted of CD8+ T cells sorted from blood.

This chain's CDR3 is CASSLLSRLVRSPDTGELFF. CDR3 in DNA: TGTGCCAGCAGCTTACTCAGTCGACTAGTGCGAAGTCCGGACACCGGGGAGCTGTTTTTT. The genes are TRBV7-7 and TRBJ2-2; possible D gene TRBD2, 6 bases. Trimming took off 2 bases at V and 3 bases at J, with 25 bases between the two ends. In germline, CDR1 is SSHAT, CDR2 FNYEAQ (reference sequence). The CDR3 loop spans 20 amino acids.